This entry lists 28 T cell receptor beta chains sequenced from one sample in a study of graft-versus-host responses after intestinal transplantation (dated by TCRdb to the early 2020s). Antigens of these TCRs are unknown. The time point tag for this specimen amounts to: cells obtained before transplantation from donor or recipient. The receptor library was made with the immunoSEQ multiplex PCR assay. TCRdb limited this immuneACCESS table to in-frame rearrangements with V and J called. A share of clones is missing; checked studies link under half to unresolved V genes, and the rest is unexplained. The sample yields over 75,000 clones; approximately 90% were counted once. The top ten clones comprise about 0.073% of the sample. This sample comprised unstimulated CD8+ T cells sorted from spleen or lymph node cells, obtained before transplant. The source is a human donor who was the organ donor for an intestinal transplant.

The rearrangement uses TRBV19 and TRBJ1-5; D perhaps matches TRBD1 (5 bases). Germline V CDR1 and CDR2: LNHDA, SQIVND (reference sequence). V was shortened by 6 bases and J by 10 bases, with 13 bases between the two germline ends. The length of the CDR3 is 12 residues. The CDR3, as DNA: TGTGCCAGTAGCCCATGGGGGGAACCCCAGCATTTT. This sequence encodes CASSPWGEPQHF.

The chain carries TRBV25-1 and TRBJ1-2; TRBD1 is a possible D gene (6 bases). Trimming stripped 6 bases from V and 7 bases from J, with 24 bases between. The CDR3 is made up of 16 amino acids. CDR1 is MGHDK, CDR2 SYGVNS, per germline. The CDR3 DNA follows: TGTGCCAGCAGCCTCCTCGGGGAACTGGAAGGGGGTGGCTACACCTTC. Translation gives CASSLLGELEGGGYTF.

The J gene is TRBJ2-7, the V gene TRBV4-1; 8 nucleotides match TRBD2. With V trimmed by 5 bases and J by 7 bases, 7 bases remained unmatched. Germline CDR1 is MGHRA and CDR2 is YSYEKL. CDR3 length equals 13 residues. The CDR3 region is CASSAGGGGEQYF. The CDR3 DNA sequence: TGCGCCAGCAGCGCCGGGGGCGGGGGGGAGCAGTACTTC.

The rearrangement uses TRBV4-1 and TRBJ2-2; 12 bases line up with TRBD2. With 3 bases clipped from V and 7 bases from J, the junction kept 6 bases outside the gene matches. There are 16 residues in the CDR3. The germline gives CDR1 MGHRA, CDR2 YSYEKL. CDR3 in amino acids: CASSHRLAGEGGELFF. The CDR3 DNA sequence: TGCGCCAGCAGCCACAGACTAGCGGGAGAAGGCGGGGAGCTGTTTTTT.

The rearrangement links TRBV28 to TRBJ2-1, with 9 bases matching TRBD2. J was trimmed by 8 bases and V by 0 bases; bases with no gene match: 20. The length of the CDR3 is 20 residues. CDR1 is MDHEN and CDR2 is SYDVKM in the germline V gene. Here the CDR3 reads CASSLWRREGPPLLMYEQFF. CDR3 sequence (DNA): TGTGCCAGCAGTTTATGGAGGCGGGAGGGCCCACCCCTATTGATGTATGAGCAGTTCTTC.

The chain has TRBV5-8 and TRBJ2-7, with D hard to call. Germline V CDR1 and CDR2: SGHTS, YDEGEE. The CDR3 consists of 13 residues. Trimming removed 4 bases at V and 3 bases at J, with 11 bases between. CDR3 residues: CASSHLGSYEQYF. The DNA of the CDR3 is TGTGCCAGCAGCCACCTGGGCAGCTACGAGCAGTACTTC.

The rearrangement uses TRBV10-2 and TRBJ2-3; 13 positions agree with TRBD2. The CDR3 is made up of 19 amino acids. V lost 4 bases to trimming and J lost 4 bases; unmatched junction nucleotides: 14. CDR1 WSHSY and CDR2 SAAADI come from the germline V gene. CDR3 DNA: TGCGCCAGCAGTGGGAGCCCCCTCCGACTAGCGGGGGGCCCAGATACGCAGTATTTT. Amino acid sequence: CASSGSPLRLAGGPDTQYF.

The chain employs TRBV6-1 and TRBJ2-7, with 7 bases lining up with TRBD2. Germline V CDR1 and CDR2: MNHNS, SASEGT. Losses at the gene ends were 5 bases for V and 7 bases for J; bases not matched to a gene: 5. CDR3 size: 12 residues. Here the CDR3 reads CASSYWGGEQYF. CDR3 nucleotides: TGTGCCAGCAGTTATTGGGGGGGAGAGCAGTACTTC.

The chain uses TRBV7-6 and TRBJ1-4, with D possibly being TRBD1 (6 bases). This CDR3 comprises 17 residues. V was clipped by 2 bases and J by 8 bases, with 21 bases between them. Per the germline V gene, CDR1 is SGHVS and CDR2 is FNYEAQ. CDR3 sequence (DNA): TGTGCCAGCAGCTTACATCAGACAGGTCAACCGGGGGAAAAACTGTTTTTT. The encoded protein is CASSLHQTGQPGEKLFF.

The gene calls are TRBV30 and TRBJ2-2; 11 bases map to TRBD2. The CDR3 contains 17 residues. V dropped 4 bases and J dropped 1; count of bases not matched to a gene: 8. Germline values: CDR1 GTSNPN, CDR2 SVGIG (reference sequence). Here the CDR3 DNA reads TGTGCCTGGATTGGACTAGCGGGCACCAAGAACACCGGGGAGCTGTTTTTT. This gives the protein CAWIGLAGTKNTGELFF.

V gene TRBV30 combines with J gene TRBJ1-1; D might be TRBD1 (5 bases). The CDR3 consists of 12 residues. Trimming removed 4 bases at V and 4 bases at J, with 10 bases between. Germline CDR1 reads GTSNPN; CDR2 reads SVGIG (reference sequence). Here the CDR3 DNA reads TGTGCCTGGACTACAGGCGCCACTGAAGCTTTCTTT. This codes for CAWTTGATEAFF.

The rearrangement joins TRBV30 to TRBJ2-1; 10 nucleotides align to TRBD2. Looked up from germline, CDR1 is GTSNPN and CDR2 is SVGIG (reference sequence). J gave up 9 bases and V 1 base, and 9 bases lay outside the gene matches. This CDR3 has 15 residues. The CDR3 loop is CAWSEASGGLGEQFF. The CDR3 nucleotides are TGTGCCTGGAGTGAGGCTAGCGGGGGATTGGGTGAGCAGTTCTTC.

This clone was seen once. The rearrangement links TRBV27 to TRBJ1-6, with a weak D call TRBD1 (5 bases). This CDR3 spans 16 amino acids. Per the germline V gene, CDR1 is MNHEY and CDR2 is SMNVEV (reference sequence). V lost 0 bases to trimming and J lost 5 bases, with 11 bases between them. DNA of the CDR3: TGTGCCAGCAGTTTATCGTGGGGGGGGAATAATTCACCCCTCCACTTT. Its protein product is CASSLSWGGNNSPLHF.

In DNA, the CDR3 is TGCGCCAGCACACCTAGTCGGGCAGGGGATGGCTACACCTTC. Encoded protein: CASTPSRAGDGYTF. The chain employs TRBV4-1 and TRBJ1-2; D possibly corresponds to TRBD1 (6 bases). This CDR3 comprises 14 residues. CDR1 is MGHRA and CDR2 is YSYEKL in the germline V gene. Trimming stripped 7 bases from V and 6 bases from J, with 18 bases between.

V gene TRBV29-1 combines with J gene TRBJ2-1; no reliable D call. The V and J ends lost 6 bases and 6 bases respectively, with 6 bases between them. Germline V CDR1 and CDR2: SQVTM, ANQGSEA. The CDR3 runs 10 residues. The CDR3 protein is CSVNTNEQFF. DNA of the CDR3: TGCAGCGTAAACACCAATGAGCAGTTCTTC.

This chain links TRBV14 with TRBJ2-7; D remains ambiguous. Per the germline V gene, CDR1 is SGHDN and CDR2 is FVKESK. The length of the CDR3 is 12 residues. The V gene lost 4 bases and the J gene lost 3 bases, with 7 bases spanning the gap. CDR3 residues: CASSLSYYEQYF. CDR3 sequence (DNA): TGTGCCAGCAGCCTTTCTTACTACGAGCAGTACTTC.

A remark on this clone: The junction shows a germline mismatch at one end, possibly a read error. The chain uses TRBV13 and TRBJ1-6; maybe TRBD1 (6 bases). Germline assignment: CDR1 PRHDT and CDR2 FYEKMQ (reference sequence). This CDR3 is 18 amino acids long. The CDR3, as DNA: TGTGCCAGCAGCCTAGGCGGGAACGGACAGTACTTTAATTCACCCCTCCACTTT. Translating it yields CASSLGGNGQYFNSPLHF.

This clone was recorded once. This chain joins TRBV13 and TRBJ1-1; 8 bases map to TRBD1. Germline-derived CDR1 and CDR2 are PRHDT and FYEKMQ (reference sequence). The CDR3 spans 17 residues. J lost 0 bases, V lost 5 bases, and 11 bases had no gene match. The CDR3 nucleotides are TGTGCCAGCAGCCACTCGGGACAGGCTCCTTTGAACACTGAAGCTTTCTTT. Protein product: CASSHSGQAPLNTEAFF. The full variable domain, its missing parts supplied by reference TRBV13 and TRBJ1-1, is AAGVIQSPRHLIKEKRETATLKCYPIPRHDTVYWYQQGPGQDPQFLISFYEKMQSDKGSIPDRFSAQQFSDYHSELNMSSLELGDSALYFCASSHSGQAPLNTEAFFGQGTRLTVV.

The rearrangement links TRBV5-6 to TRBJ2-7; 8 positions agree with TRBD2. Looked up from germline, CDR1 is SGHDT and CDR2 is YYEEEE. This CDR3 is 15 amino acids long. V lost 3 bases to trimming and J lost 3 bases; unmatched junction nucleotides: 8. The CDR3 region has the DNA TGTGCCAGCAGCTCCCCCGGGACTAGTAACTACGAGCAGTACTTC. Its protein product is CASSSPGTSNYEQYF.

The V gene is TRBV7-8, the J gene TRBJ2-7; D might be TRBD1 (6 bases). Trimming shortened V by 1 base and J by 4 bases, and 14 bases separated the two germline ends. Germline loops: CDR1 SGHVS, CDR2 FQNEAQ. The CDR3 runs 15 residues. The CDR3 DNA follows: TGTGCCAGCAGCTTAGAGGTCACAGGGACGTACGAGCAGTACTTC. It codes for CASSLEVTGTYEQYF.

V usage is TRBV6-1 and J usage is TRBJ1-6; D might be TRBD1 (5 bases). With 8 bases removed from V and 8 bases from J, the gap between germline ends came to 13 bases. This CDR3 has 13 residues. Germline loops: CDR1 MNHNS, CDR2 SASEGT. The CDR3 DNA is TGTGCCAGCGTCACAGGTGATCATTCACCCCTCCACTTT. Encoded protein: CASVTGDHSPLHF.

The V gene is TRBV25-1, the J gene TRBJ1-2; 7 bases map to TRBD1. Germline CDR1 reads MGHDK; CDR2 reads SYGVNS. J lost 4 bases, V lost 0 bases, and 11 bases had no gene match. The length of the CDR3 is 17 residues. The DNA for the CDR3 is TGTGCCAGCAGTGAATATTTCCAGGGGGGATCCAGCTATGGCTACACCTTC. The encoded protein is CASSEYFQGGSSYGYTF.

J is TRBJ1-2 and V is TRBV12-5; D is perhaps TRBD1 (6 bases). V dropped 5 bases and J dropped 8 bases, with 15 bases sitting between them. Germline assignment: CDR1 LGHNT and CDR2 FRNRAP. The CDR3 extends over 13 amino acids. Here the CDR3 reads CASGPQQGQGYTF. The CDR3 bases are TGTGCTAGTGGTCCACAACAGGGACAAGGCTACACCTTC.

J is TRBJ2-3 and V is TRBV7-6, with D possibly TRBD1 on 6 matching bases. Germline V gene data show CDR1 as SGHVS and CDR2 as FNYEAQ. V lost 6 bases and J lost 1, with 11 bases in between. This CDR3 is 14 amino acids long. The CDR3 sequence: CASREAGGTDTQYF. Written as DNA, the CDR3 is TGTGCCAGCAGGGAGGCAGGGGGCACAGATACGCAGTATTTT.

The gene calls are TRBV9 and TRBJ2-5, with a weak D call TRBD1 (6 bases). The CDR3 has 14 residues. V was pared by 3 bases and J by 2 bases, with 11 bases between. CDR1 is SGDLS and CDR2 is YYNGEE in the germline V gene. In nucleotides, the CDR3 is TGTGCCAGCAGCGAAGGGGGATTACAAGAGACCCAGTACTTC. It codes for CASSEGGLQETQYF. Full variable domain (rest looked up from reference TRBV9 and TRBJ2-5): DSGVTQTPKHLITATGQRVTLRCSPRSGDLSVYWYQQSLDQGLQFLIQYYNGEERAKGNILERFSAQQFPDLHSELNLSSLELGDSALYFCASSEGGLQETQYFGPGTRLLVL.

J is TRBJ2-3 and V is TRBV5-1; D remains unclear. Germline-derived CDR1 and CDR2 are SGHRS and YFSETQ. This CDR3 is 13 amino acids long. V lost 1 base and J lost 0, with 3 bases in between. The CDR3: CASSLTSTDTQYF. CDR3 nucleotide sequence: TGCGCCAGCAGCTTGACTAGCACAGATACGCAGTATTTT.

In nucleotides, the CDR3 is TGTGCCAGCAGGGAGACAGGGGAAGGAAACACCATATATTTT. Translating gives CASRETGEGNTIYF. This chain uses TRBV2 with TRBJ1-3, with TRBD1 matching over 8 bases. This CDR3 comprises 14 residues. Per the germline V gene, CDR1 is SNHLY and CDR2 is FYNNEI. V shed 6 bases and J 4 bases; nucleotides not matched to a gene: 5.

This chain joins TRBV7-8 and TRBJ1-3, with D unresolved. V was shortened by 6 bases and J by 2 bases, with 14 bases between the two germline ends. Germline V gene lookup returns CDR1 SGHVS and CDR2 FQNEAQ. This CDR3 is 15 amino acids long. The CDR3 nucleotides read TGTGCCAGCAGTTATTACAGAAACGCTGGAAACACCATATATTTT. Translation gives CASSYYRNAGNTIYF.